The 15 T cell receptor beta chains below all came from one sample that was sequenced in a study of T cell responses to AZD1222 COVID-19 vaccine. The repertoire was sequenced with immunoSEQ multiplex PCR; TCRdb's copy has only in-frame clones and lacks some. In the table there are roughly 180,000 clones, 90% to 95% of which are singletons. This specimen was peripheral blood, taken 28 days after the second AZD1222 dose. Receptor source: an adult who received the AZD1222 COVID-19 vaccine.

The rearrangement joins TRBV5-8 to TRBJ2-3; 12 nucleotides agree with TRBD2. There are 17 residues in the CDR3. V was clipped by 4 bases and J by 2 bases; unmatched bases: 8. The germline V gene has CDR1 SGHTS and CDR2 YDEGEE. The CDR3 region is CASSRKTSGRSTDTQYF. CDR3 sequence (DNA): TGTGCCAGCAGCCGAAAGACTAGCGGGAGATCCACAGATACGCAGTATTTT.

The J gene is TRBJ2-7, the V gene TRBV4-2, with D possibly TRBD2 on 6 matching bases. The CDR3 extends over 11 amino acids. V was cut by 4 bases and J by 7 bases, with 8 bases left in between. Germline CDR1 LGHNA, CDR2 YNFKEQ. CDR3 residues: CASSLSGEQYF. The CDR3 bases are TGTGCCAGCAGCCTGAGCGGGGAGCAGTACTTC.

V and J are TRBV10-3 and TRBJ1-3; D remains ambiguous. The germline CDR1 and CDR2 sequences are ENHRY and SYGVKD. This CDR3 is 14 amino acids long. Trimming cost V 0 bases and J 4 bases, with 7 bases left between them. The CDR3 DNA reads as TGTGCCATCAGTGAGTCAGATGCAGGAAACACCATATATTTT. Translating it yields CAISESDAGNTIYF.

The J gene is TRBJ2-7, the V gene TRBV27; D may be TRBD1 or TRBD2 (5 bases each). The CDR3 runs to 14 residues. In germline, CDR1 is MNHEY, CDR2 SMNVEV (reference sequence). Between the trimmed V and J ends, which lost 2 bases and 3 bases, there was a span of 11 bases. The CDR3 protein is CASSLGAGSYEQYF. The CDR3 DNA reads as TGTGCCAGCAGTTTAGGGGCAGGGAGCTACGAGCAGTACTTC.

The V call is TRBV5-1, the J call TRBJ2-7, with TRBD1 identical over 8 bases. CDR3 length equals 16 residues. V shed 3 bases and J 1 base; nucleotides not matched to a gene: 9. The V gene's germline CDR1 is SGHRS and CDR2 YFSETQ. CDR3 DNA sequence: TGCGCCAGCAGCTATTCAGGGACAGGCCTATCCTACGAGCAGTACTTC. Translating gives CASSYSGTGLSYEQYF.

V gene TRBV3-1 (or the pseudogene TRBV3-2) combines with J gene TRBJ1-2; D not resolved. The CDR3 runs to 13 residues. Trimming left V 0 bases short and J 4 bases short, with 6 bases between. CDR1 and CDR2 from the germline V gene are LGHDT and YNNKEL (reference sequence). The CDR3 coding sequence is TGTGCCAGCAGCCAAGAACAAGCCTATGGCTACACCTTC. Amino acid sequence: CASSQEQAYGYTF.

The V and J genes are TRBV28 and TRBJ2-1; possibly TRBD1 or TRBD2 for D (5 bases each). This CDR3 is 17 amino acids long. Germline V lookup: CDR1 MDHEN, CDR2 SYDVKM. Trimming cost V 6 bases and J 10 bases, with 28 bases left between them. CDR3 protein: CASSPLEGPGRPVEQFF. CDR3 DNA: TGTGCCAGCAGCCCGTTAGAGGGGCCGGGCCGTCCTGTGGAGCAGTTCTTC.

The chain combines TRBV11-1 with TRBJ2-5, with 9 bases identical to TRBD2. V dropped 4 bases and J dropped 2; count of bases not matched to a gene: 5. The germline V gene has CDR1 SGHAT and CDR2 FQDESV (reference sequence). The CDR3 is made up of 15 amino acids. CDR3 sequence (DNA): TGTGCCAGCAGCTCTAGCGGGACCCCTCAAGAGACCCAGTACTTC. This codes for CASSSSGTPQETQYF.

CDR3: CASTRLDSGNTIYF. DNA of the CDR3: TGTGCCAGCACCCGCCTGGACAGTGGAAACACCATATATTTT. The chain recombines TRBV9 with TRBJ1-3, with D tentatively TRBD1 (6 bases). Trimming left V 6 bases short and J 3 bases short, with 13 bases between. The CDR3 extends over 14 amino acids. Germline lookup yields CDR1 SGDLS and CDR2 YYNGEE.

There are a few counts of this clone. This chain connects TRBV28 to TRBJ1-1, with D perhaps matching TRBD1 (6 bases). V was pared by 8 bases and J by 4 bases, with 17 bases between. This CDR3 comprises 14 residues. CDR1 MDHEN and CDR2 SYDVKM come from the germline V gene. The DNA for the CDR3 is TGTGCCAGCGTTAAACCAGGGGCGGCCACTGAAGCTTTCTTT. This sequence encodes CASVKPGAATEAFF.

The chain uses TRBV9 and TRBJ2-1; 7 bases align to TRBD2. The CDR3 is made up of 16 amino acids. The J segment lost 3 bases and the V segment lost 1 base, leaving 7 bases of the junction unmatched. Germline CDR1 SGDLS, CDR2 YYNGEE. The CDR3 DNA reads as TGTGCCAGCAGCGTAAGGGCGGGAGCTGGCTACAATGAGCAGTTCTTC. Translated: CASSVRAGAGYNEQFF.

The V gene is TRBV12-3 or TRBV12-4, the J gene TRBJ1-2; D gene unclear. This CDR3 is 12 amino acids long. Trimming took off 3 bases at V and 4 bases at J, with 6 bases between the two ends. The CDR3 loop reads CASSLHVYGYTF. The DNA of the CDR3 is TGTGCCAGCAGTTTGCACGTCTATGGCTACACCTTC.

The chain has TRBV7-2 and TRBJ2-1, with D maybe TRBD1 (5 bases). This CDR3 has 17 residues. The germline V and J ends were trimmed by 4 bases and 1 base, with 17 bases remaining between them. Looked up from germline, CDR1 is SGHTA and CDR2 is FQGNSA. The CDR3 region has the DNA TGTGCCAGCAGCTCACCATTACAGGCTTCTTCCTACAATGAGCAGTTCTTC. It encodes CASSSPLQASSYNEQFF. Full variable domain (remainder filled in from reference TRBV7-2 and TRBJ2-1): GAGVSQSPSNKVTEKGKDVELRCDPISGHTALYWYRQSLGQGLEFLIYFQGNSAPDKSGLPSDRFSAERTGGSVSTLTIQRTQQEDSAVYLCASSSPLQASSYNEQFFGPGTRLTVL.

The chain carries TRBV28 and TRBJ1-5; 9 bases match TRBD1. Per the germline V gene, CDR1 is MDHEN and CDR2 is SYDVKM. The CDR3 is 13 amino acids. The J segment lost 5 bases and the V segment lost 6 bases, leaving 2 bases of the junction unmatched. The CDR3 coding sequence is TGTGCCAGCAGGAGACAGGGGGATCAGCCCCAGCATTTT. Protein: CASRRQGDQPQHF.

In this sample, this clone turned up once. J is TRBJ1-6 and V is TRBV19; possibly TRBD1 for D (5 bases). The length of the CDR3 is 13 residues. Trimming left V 7 bases short and J 7 bases short, with 11 bases between. Looked up from germline, CDR1 is LNHDA and CDR2 is SQIVND (reference sequence). CDR3 DNA: TGTGCCAGTATGATCGGGGGAAATTCACCCCTCCACTTT. Its translation: CASMIGGNSPLHF. Combining the CDR3 with reference TRBV19 and TRBJ1-6 gives the whole variable domain DGGITQSPKYLFRKEGQNVTLSCEQNLNHDAMYWYRQDPGQGLRLIYYSQIVNDFQKGDIAEGYSVSREKKESFPLTVTSAQKNPTAFYLCASMIGGNSPLHFGNGTRLTVT.